Listed below are T cell receptor beta chains from one sample, sequenced in a study of beta chain features in type 1 diabetes. Some clones are missing from TCRdb's copy, which holds only in-frame ones; the method was immunoSEQ multiplex PCR. The sample lists around 170,000 clones; approximately 8.7% were seen once. Sequencing was done on a sample of central memory CD4+ T cells from blood. The receptors derive from a woman aged 25 to 39 with type 1 diabetes. Each CDR3 is given with its conserved first and last residue.

CDR3 length,J gene,V gene,CDR3 protein
15,TRBJ2-2,TRBV10-3,CAISDRAGDTGELFF
16,TRBJ2-2,TRBV18,CASSPRPSGRTGELFF
16,TRBJ2-5,TRBV28,CASSPIGGSGGKTQYF
14,TRBJ1-1,TRBV9,CASNRGQGNTEAFF
12,TRBJ2-1,TRBV29-1,CSVARVDGEQFF
15,TRBJ2-5,TRBV29-1,CSVTPGQVPSETQYF
16,TRBJ2-7,TRBV27,CASREAGTSGSGEQYF
15,TRBJ2-6,TRBV7-9,CASSFGYSGANVLTF
15,TRBJ2-2,TRBV10-3,CAISVTPPDTGELFF
14,TRBJ2-1,TRBV10-3,CATRPGLARHEQFF
13,TRBJ2-7,TRBV28,CASSDSSSYEQYF
13,TRBJ1-4,TRBV7-3,CASSLEGTGTLLF
14,TRBJ2-1,TRBV2,CASRSGGTYNEQFF
12,TRBJ1-2,TRBV7-9,CASARDLYGYTF
13,TRBJ2-3,TRBV11-2,CASSSDIVDTQYF
15,TRBJ2-7,TRBV15,CATSRDRAVSYEQYF
14,TRBJ1-5,TRBV6-1,CASSERGNNQPQHF
17,TRBJ2-1,TRBV7-9,CASPGLAGGWGYNEQFF
17,TRBJ2-5,TRBV7-9,CASRPAGRGYRGETQYF
16,TRBJ2-7,TRBV13,CASSSTSGRPRHEQYF
14,TRBJ2-3,TRBV2,CASSAGQGGTTQYF
15,TRBJ2-5,TRBV5-4,CASSSGTSLQETQYF
15,TRBJ1-2,TRBV7-9,CASSLATAATYGYTF
15,TRBJ2-5,TRBV7-3,CASSFSGRAWETQYF
13,TRBJ2-7,TRBV5-1,CASSLARDYEQYF
14,TRBJ1-2,TRBV29-1,CSAGTGERSYGYTF
14,TRBJ2-7,TRBV18,CASSDREQGDEQYF
15,TRBJ1-2,TRBV14,CASSQGQTTPYGYTF
15,TRBJ2-7,TRBV14,CASSHFSLAGYEQYF
17,TRBJ2-1,TRBV11-2,CASSLGTSGRARNEQFF
13,TRBJ2-1,TRBV28,CASSLGLLREQFF
15,TRBJ2-1,TRBV7-7,CASSPNPSGTSEQFF
13,TRBJ2-3,TRBV19,CASSPDRADTQYF
15,TRBJ2-1,TRBV10-3,CAIRASGSTYNEQFF
14,TRBJ2-7,TRBV7-9,CASSWTSGSYEQYF
13,TRBJ1-1,TRBV28,CASSLAQGPEAFF
14,TRBJ2-2,TRBV5-6,CASSLGALGGELFF
14,TRBJ1-5,TRBV28,CASSHGGGNQPQHF
14,TRBJ2-2,TRBV11-2,CASSSSQDTGELFF
15,TRBJ2-1,TRBV5-1,CASSVGLAENDEQFF
14,TRBJ2-3,TRBV6-4,CASSSGTGSDTQYF
15,TRBJ2-5,TRBV7-9,CASSPSDGNQETQYF
13,TRBJ2-7,TRBV5-1,CASSLVPGYEQYF
13,TRBJ1-2,TRBV7-9,CASSPFNRDGYTF
13,TRBJ1-5,TRBV25-1,CASSEWESQPQHF
13,TRBJ2-2,TRBV25-1,CASSEFSTGELFF
13,TRBJ1-1,TRBV19,CASSKDRGTEAFF
14,TRBJ1-2,TRBV7-9,CASSLEMTGLGYTF
16,TRBJ2-2,TRBV7-8,CASSLVAGEGIGELFF
13,TRBJ2-5,TRBV9,CASSVPGLETQYF
15,TRBJ1-1,TRBV4-1,CASSQDKGQGAEAFF
14,TRBJ2-5,TRBV7-9,CASSRGGRGETQYF
14,TRBJ2-7,TRBV14,CASSQGTGTHEQYF